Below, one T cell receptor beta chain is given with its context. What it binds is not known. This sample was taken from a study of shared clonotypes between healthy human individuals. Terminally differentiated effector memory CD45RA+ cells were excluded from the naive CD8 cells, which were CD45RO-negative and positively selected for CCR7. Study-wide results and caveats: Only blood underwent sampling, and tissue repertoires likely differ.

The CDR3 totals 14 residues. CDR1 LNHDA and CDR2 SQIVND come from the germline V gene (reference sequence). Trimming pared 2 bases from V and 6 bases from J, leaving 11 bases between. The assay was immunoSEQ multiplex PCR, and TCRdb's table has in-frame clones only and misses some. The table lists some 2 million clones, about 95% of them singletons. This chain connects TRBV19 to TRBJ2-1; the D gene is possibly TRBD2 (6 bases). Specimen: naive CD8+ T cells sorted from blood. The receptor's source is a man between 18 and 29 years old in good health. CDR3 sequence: CASSITWGVNEQFF. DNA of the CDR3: TGTGCCAGTAGTATAACCTGGGGGGTCAATGAGCAGTTCTTC.